The clone carrying this T cell receptor beta chain has ten or more counts. The antigen is unknown. The entry originates in a study of T cell repertoires in cytomegalovirus infection. Study overall: In public TCR beta signatures, there were indications of both CMV infection and matching HLA type.

The CDR3 sequence is 15 residues long. CDR1 is MNHEY and CDR2 is SVGEGT in the germline V gene. Trimming removed 6 bases at V and 4 bases at J, with 18 bases between. TCRdb reprocessed the reads with MiXCR, giving one entry per CDR3 protein. The sample shows around 50,000 distinct CDR3 sequences, over 15% of them seen only once. Sequences were derived from CD8+ T cells from cultured PBMCs, sampled from culture after CMV antigen stimulation. The receptor was isolated from a human donor in good health (CMV status not recorded). Some clones in this sample may be carry-over from other donors' samples. This sequence joins TRBV6-2 or TRBV6-3 and TRBJ1-2, with D possibly TRBD1 on 6 matching bases. In nucleotides, the CDR3 is TGTGCCAGCAGCCCTCCTGTAGACAGGACCTATGGCTACACCTTC. Translated, it gives CASSPPVDRTYGYTF.